The T cell receptor beta chain described here comes from a study of T-cell reconstitution after alpha-beta-depleted transplantation in children. V lost 2 bases and J lost 1, with 9 bases in between. Germline values: CDR1 MNHEY, CDR2 SVGAGI. This CDR3 has 15 residues. Preparing the TCRbeta library involved the use of unique molecular identifiers. From the PCR reads, TCRdb called clonotypes with MiXCR, one entry per CDR3 protein. The sample has some 300,000 distinct CDR3 sequences, around 10% seen once; the top ten hold approximately 2.3%. The genes are TRBV6-5 and TRBJ1-3; no clear D. The receptor was isolated from a human donor who donated a stem cell graft to a child with acute lymphoblastic leukemia. The material was PBMCs from the stem cell graft donor, obtained from the stem cell graft. CDR3 amino acids: CASSYASRSGNTIYF. The CDR3, as DNA: TGTGCCAGCAGTTACGCCTCTAGGTCTGGAAACACCATATATTTT.